This record looks at one TCR beta chain sequence and its context. The target antigen is unknown. These data originate in a study of lymphopenia after photon versus proton radiotherapy. General study points: Proton therapy kept repertoires fairly stable, unlike photons, which gained effector/memory cells.

Assay used: immunoSEQ multiplex PCR; TCRdb lists only in-frame clones, some missing. Here the sample spans 35,000 to 50,000 clones, roughly 92% being singletons. CDR1 SQVTM and CDR2 ANQGSEA come from the germline V gene. The CDR3 consists of 14 residues. Trimming shortened V by 0 bases and J by 7 bases, and 15 bases separated the two germline ends. Sequencing used peripheral blood, obtained from a patient treated with photon-based radiotherapy. This receptor was taken from a man aged 55-75 years with cholangiocarcinoma. V usage is TRBV29-1 and J usage is TRBJ1-1; D ambiguous. This CDR3 reads CSVEDSTGRGEAFF. DNA for the CDR3: TGCAGCGTTGAAGACTCTACTGGTCGAGGTGAAGCTTTCTTT.